Listed here are 30 T cell receptor beta chains from one sample, sequenced in a study of T cells in Graves' hyperthyroidism and ophthalmopathy. The CDR3 regions of TCR beta were amplified from RNA transcripts. The TCR CDR3 was amplified in a first-round RT-PCR using the HTBI primer set. TCRdb analysed the multiplex PCR reads with MiXCR anew, one entry per CDR3 protein. The table has 350,000 or so distinct CDR3 sequences, about a sixth seen once. Sequenced: blood. These receptors were taken from a woman aged 40 to 49 with Graves' ophthalmopathy.

This clonotype was found many times. The chain couples TRBV6-1 to TRBJ2-5; the D is unclear. The CDR3 extends over 12 amino acids. Germline CDR1 is MNHNS and CDR2 is SASEGT. V was cut by 5 bases and J by 6 bases, with 10 bases left in between. Here the CDR3 reads CASSSPPKTQYF. In DNA form, the CDR3 reads TGTGCCAGCAGTTCCCCCCCCAAGACCCAGTACTTC.

In its sample, this clonotype was seen many times. This chain links TRBV6-1 with TRBJ2-7; possibly TRBD1 for D (6 bases). This CDR3 has 14 residues. V gave up 6 bases and J gave up 3 bases, with 15 bases separating them. Looked up from germline, CDR1 is MNHNS and CDR2 is SASEGT. CDR3 sequence (DNA): TGTGCCAGCAGCCCTACAGGGACGATCTACGAGCAGTACTTC. Its translation: CASSPTGTIYEQYF.

This clonotype was observed at least ten times. V gene TRBV27 combines with J gene TRBJ2-2; TRBD1 might be the D (6 bases). Trimming left V 4 bases short and J 7 bases short, with 19 bases between. The V gene's germline CDR1 is MNHEY and CDR2 SMNVEV (reference sequence). This CDR3 contains 16 residues. The CDR3 here is CASSSTLTGILGELFF. The CDR3 nucleotides are TGTGCCAGCAGTTCAACCTTGACAGGAATCCTCGGGGAGCTGTTTTTT.

Many counts were recorded for this clonotype. The rearrangement uses TRBV20-1 and TRBJ1-2; D perhaps matches TRBD1 (5 bases). The CDR3 is 13 amino acids. The germline V gene has CDR1 DFQATT and CDR2 SNEGSKA (reference sequence). Trimming shortened V by 6 bases and J by 4 bases, and 15 bases separated the two germline ends. The CDR3 sequence is CSAYRGGPYGYTF. The CDR3 DNA follows: TGCAGTGCATATCGGGGGGGTCCCTATGGCTACACCTTC.

At least ten counts were recorded for this clonotype. This rearrangement joins TRBV7-2 to TRBJ2-5; 7 bases line up with TRBD2. This CDR3 contains 14 residues. J gave up 2 bases and V 5 bases, and 5 bases lay outside the gene matches. The V gene's germline CDR1 is SGHTA and CDR2 FQGNSA. CDR3 loop: CASSPRGVQETQYF. The CDR3 DNA sequence: TGTGCCAGCAGCCCCCGGGGGGTACAAGAGACCCAGTACTTC.

This clonotype was detected a few times. This CDR3 is CSAPQLGAGDTEAFF. Here the CDR3 DNA reads TGCAGTGCTCCACAACTGGGGGCGGGAGACACTGAAGCTTTCTTT. The chain uses TRBV20-1 and TRBJ1-1; the D gene is possibly TRBD1 (6 bases). Germline assignment: CDR1 DFQATT and CDR2 SNEGSKA (reference sequence). Between the trimmed V and J ends, which lost 5 bases and 3 bases, there was a span of 19 bases. The CDR3 runs 15 residues.

This clonotype was seen repeatedly, ten times or more. This chain's CDR3 is CASSLTAGDTIYF. The CDR3 nucleotides read TGTGCCAGCAGTTTAACAGCGGGGGACACCATATATTTT. The chain is built from TRBV12-3 or TRBV12-4 and TRBJ1-3; D possibly corresponds to TRBD1 (5 bases). This CDR3 has 13 amino acids. V lost 2 bases and J lost 8, with 10 bases in between.

This clonotype was seen repeatedly, ten times or more. The rearrangement links TRBV11-1 to TRBJ2-5, with D perhaps being TRBD1 or TRBD2 (5 bases each). CDR3 length equals 14 residues. V was pared by 2 bases and J by 4 bases, with 11 bases between. Germline V CDR1 and CDR2: SGHAT, FQDESV (reference sequence). The CDR3 DNA sequence: TGTGCCAGCAGCTTAAGCCCGGGACGAGAGACCCAGTACTTC. The encoded protein is CASSLSPGRETQYF.

In this sample, this clonotype turned up many times. The chain couples TRBV28 to TRBJ2-7; 10 bases are a match to TRBD1. V dropped 6 bases and J dropped 3; count of bases not matched to a gene: 5. The CDR3 consists of 14 residues. CDR1 and CDR2 from the germline V gene are MDHEN and SYDVKM. CDR3 coding DNA: TGTGCCAGCAGGGAGGACAGGGGGGGCTACGAGCAGTACTTC. Its protein is CASREDRGGYEQYF.

This clonotype was recorded many times. The chain combines TRBV5-1 with TRBJ1-1, with D perhaps TRBD1 (6 bases). CDR3 length: 15 amino acids. V dropped 1 base and J dropped 2 bases, with 12 bases sitting between them. From germline, CDR1 is SGHRS and CDR2 YFSETQ. CDR3 nucleotide sequence: TGCGCCAGCAGCTTGACGAAGACAGGTAACACTGAAGCTTTCTTT. It translates to CASSLTKTGNTEAFF.

V usage is TRBV5-1 and J usage is TRBJ1-1; no clear D gene. V gave up 0 bases and J gave up 1 base, with 22 bases separating them. The germline V gene has CDR1 SGHRS and CDR2 YFSETQ. CDR3 length: 19 residues. The CDR3 sequence is CASSLARGGPWTGNTEAFF. The CDR3 DNA follows: TGCGCCAGCAGCTTGGCTCGTGGAGGACCCTGGACGGGGAACACTGAAGCTTTCTTT.

This clonotype was found a few times. This chain connects TRBV6-2 or TRBV6-3 to TRBJ1-1; D ambiguous. This CDR3 has 14 amino acids. The V and J ends lost 0 bases and 6 bases respectively, with 11 bases between them. The germline CDR1 and CDR2 sequences are MNHEY and SVGEGT. CDR3 loop: CASSYSRYGPEAFF. As DNA, the CDR3 is TGTGCCAGCAGTTACTCGAGATATGGCCCTGAAGCTTTCTTT.

This clonotype was counted ten times or more. The chain recombines TRBV25-1 with TRBJ2-2; 7 bases map to TRBD2. Germline V gives CDR1 MGHDK, CDR2 SYGVNS. This CDR3 region has 14 residues. V lost 3 bases to trimming and J lost 6 bases; unmatched junction nucleotides: 4. The DNA of the CDR3 is TGTGCCAGCAGTGATGCGGGAGTTTCCGGGGAGCTGTTTTTT. It is translated as CASSDAGVSGELFF.

The chain combines TRBV5-1 with TRBJ2-7; 7 positions match TRBD2. CDR3 length equals 15 residues. V trimming: 3 bases; J trimming: 2 bases; junction bases outside the gene matches: 8. The germline V gene has CDR1 SGHRS and CDR2 YFSETQ. The CDR3 spells CASSSGRGLTYEQYF. CDR3 in DNA: TGCGCCAGCAGCTCGGGGAGGGGACTTACCTACGAGCAGTACTTC.

This clonotype appeared many times. Given a much more abundant clone one base away, this may be a read error. V usage is TRBV27 and J usage is TRBJ1-2; 7 bases fit TRBD1. Per the germline V gene, CDR1 is MNHEY and CDR2 is SMNVEV (reference sequence). CDR3 length: 13 residues. The CDR3 coding sequence is TGTGCCAGCAGTATGACAGGGTGGTATGGCTACGCCTTC. The encoded protein is CASSMTGWYGYAF.

This clonotype was detected many times. The gene calls are TRBV12-3 or TRBV12-4 and TRBJ1-1; D uncertain. V lost 3 bases and J 6 bases, leaving 14 bases between the germline ends. The CDR3 consists of 14 residues. For the CDR3, the DNA is TGTGCCAGCAGTTTTATTGCAGCTCCTCCTGAAGCTTTCTTT. It encodes CASSFIAAPPEAFF.

Only one count was recorded for this clonotype. J is TRBJ2-5 and V is TRBV12-3 or TRBV12-4, with 9 nucleotides matching TRBD1. Unmatched junction bases numbered 10, after V lost 6 bases and J lost 2 bases. This CDR3 comprises 16 residues. The CDR3 nucleotides are TGTGCCAGCAGCCCCCACGGGACAGGGCTACAAGAGACCCAGTACTTC. This codes for CASSPHGTGLQETQYF.

This rearrangement joins TRBV2 to TRBJ2-7, with TRBD1 as a possible D gene (6 bases). The length of the CDR3 is 10 residues. Looked up from germline, CDR1 is SNHLY and CDR2 is FYNNEI. The CDR3: CDSRGYEQYF. Here the CDR3 DNA reads TGTGACAGTAGGGGGTACGAGCAGTACTTC.

The chain couples TRBV5-6 to TRBJ2-5; 11 nucleotides line up with TRBD1. Trimming took 3 bases from V and 4 from J; bases not matched to a gene: 11. The CDR3 has 17 amino acids. Germline lookup yields CDR1 SGHDT and CDR2 YYEEEE. Here the CDR3 reads CASSWGPGQGVGETQYF. The CDR3 nucleotides are TGTGCCAGCAGCTGGGGACCGGGACAGGGGGTAGGAGAGACCCAGTACTTC.

This sequence joins TRBV7-2 and TRBJ2-7; D is possibly TRBD2 (6 bases). The V and J ends lost 5 bases and 0 bases respectively, with 11 bases between them. The CDR3 totals 14 residues. From germline, CDR1 is SGHTA and CDR2 FQGNSA. The CDR3 loop reads CASSPGSHSYEQYF. For the CDR3, the DNA is TGTGCCAGCAGCCCCGGGAGCCACTCCTACGAGCAGTACTTC.

This clonotype was seen repeatedly, ten times or more. The CDR3 loop reads CASSSDLQETQYF. In nucleotides, the CDR3 is TGTGCCAGCAGCTCTGACCTCCAAGAGACCCAGTACTTC. V gene TRBV13 combines with J gene TRBJ2-5, with no clear D. Germline loops: CDR1 PRHDT, CDR2 FYEKMQ (reference sequence). This CDR3 has 13 residues. The V gene lost 4 bases and the J gene lost 1 base, with 7 bases spanning the gap.

In its sample, this clonotype was seen a few times. The CDR3 nucleotides are TGTGCCAGCAGCTTAGGGGGGACAGGGTCCAGTTCACCCCTCCACTTT. This translates into CASSLGGTGSSSPLHF. This chain links TRBV13 with TRBJ1-6; 9 bases map to TRBD1. The CDR3 extends over 16 amino acids. CDR1 is PRHDT, CDR2 FYEKMQ, per germline (reference sequence). Trimming cost V 0 bases and J 9 bases; bases outside gene matches: 6.

In this sample, this clonotype turned up many times. The rearrangement links TRBV7-6 to TRBJ2-5; D gene ambiguous. The CDR3 is 11 residues long. Germline values: CDR1 SGHVS, CDR2 FNYEAQ. The V end was cut by 5 bases, the J end by 4 bases, with 5 bases between. Written as DNA, the CDR3 is TGTGCCAGCAGCGGAAGAGAGACCCAGTACTTC. Protein product: CASSGRETQYF.

This clonotype was found many times. The rearrangement joins TRBV3-1 to TRBJ1-3; D unclear. CDR3 length equals 17 residues. Germline V gene sequence: CDR1 LGHDT, CDR2 YNNKEL (reference sequence). The V gene lost 4 bases and the J gene lost 3 bases, with 19 bases spanning the gap. CDR3 region: CASSPRPGGVVGNTIYF. The CDR3 nucleotides are TGTGCCAGCAGCCCCAGGCCCGGCGGGGTCGTTGGAAACACCATATATTTT.

The V gene is TRBV7-2, the J gene TRBJ1-6; 9 positions match TRBD1. The CDR3 spans 15 residues. The germline CDR1 and CDR2 sequences are SGHTA and FQGNSA. V was clipped by 5 bases and J by 8 bases; unmatched bases: 7. DNA of the CDR3: TGTGCCAGCAGCCCGCGCGGACAGGGGCATTCACCCCTCCACTTT. Translation: CASSPRGQGHSPLHF.

This clonotype was detected many times. The chain couples TRBV27 to TRBJ2-1; 13 positions match TRBD2. CDR1 is MNHEY, CDR2 SMNVEV, per germline (reference sequence). The CDR3 runs 14 residues. J gave up 9 bases and V 6 bases, and 5 bases lay outside the gene matches. The CDR3 sequence: CASSPRLAGGEQFF. The CDR3 DNA reads as TGTGCCAGCAGCCCCCGACTAGCGGGAGGTGAGCAGTTCTTC.

CDR3 sequence: CASSYSALTGGAGGYTF. In DNA, the CDR3 is TGTGCCAGCAGTTACTCGGCACTGACAGGGGGCGCGGGGGGCTACACCTTC. The J gene is TRBJ1-2, the V gene TRBV6-5; the match to TRBD1 covers 10 bases. CDR1 and CDR2 from the germline V gene are MNHEY and SVGAGI. The CDR3 has 17 amino acids. J gave up 8 bases and V 0 bases, and 12 bases lay outside the gene matches.

Ten or more counts support this clonotype. The chain employs TRBV27 and TRBJ1-5; D gene uncertain. This CDR3 contains 13 residues. The V end was cut by 3 bases, the J end by 0 bases, with 3 bases between. From germline, CDR1 is MNHEY and CDR2 SMNVEV (reference sequence). CDR3: CASSFYSNQPQHF. The CDR3 DNA reads as TGTGCCAGCAGTTTTTATAGCAATCAGCCCCAGCATTTT.

The table lists this clonotype with many counts. This chain uses TRBV29-1 with TRBJ2-2, with TRBD1 as a possible D gene (6 bases). The CDR3 has 12 residues. V dropped 7 bases and J dropped 3 bases, with 9 bases sitting between them. Per the germline V gene, CDR1 is SQVTM and CDR2 is ANQGSEA. The CDR3 coding sequence is TGCAGCGGACAGGAATACACCGGGGAGCTGTTTTTT. This codes for CSGQEYTGELFF.

In its sample, this clonotype was seen many times. In DNA form, the CDR3 reads TGTGCCAGCAGTGAATTGAGCAGGGTGGAAGAGACCCAGTACTTC. Its protein is CASSELSRVEETQYF. This rearrangement joins TRBV2 to TRBJ2-5; perhaps TRBD1 as D (5 bases). The CDR3 sequence is 15 residues long. Germline V gene sequence: CDR1 SNHLY, CDR2 FYNNEI. V was shortened by 2 bases and J by 3 bases, with 13 bases between the two germline ends.